Listed below are T cell receptor beta chains from one sample, sequenced in a study of Ad26.COV2.S vaccination and SARS-CoV-2 variants. Assay used: immunoSEQ multiplex PCR; TCRdb lists only in-frame clones, some missing. The table has about 320,000 clones, 86% seen once; the top ten hold under 2%. The material was peripheral blood, obtained in a trial of Ad26.COV2.S vaccine versus placebo. These TCRs come from a person aged 18-60 years who received the Ad26.COV2.S COVID-19 vaccine or a placebo. Both conserved end residues are part of each CDR3. D genes are given only for firm matches. Rows give clone size only sometimes, using once, few, many, or a class for an expanded clone.

D	size	V	J	CDR3	DNA
-	-	TRBV30	TRBJ1-1	CAWSRIALGNTEAFF	TGTGCCTGGAGTAGGATAGCCTTAGGGAACACTGAAGCTTTCTTT
-	-	TRBV6-6	TRBJ1-2	CASSYGARGYTF	TGTGCCAGCAGTTACGGGGCAAGGGGCTACACCTTC
-	-	TRBV30	TRBJ1-1	CAWSVGGVSAFF	TGTGCCTGGAGTGTCGGAGGGGTTTCAGCTTTCTTT
-	-	TRBV30	TRBJ2-6	CAWSVFGSGANVLTF	TGTGCCTGGAGTGTATTTGGTTCCGGGGCCAACGTCCTGACTTTC
TRBD1	many	TRBV5-1	TRBJ1-1	CASSPGQGITEAFF	TGCGCCAGCAGCCCCGGACAGGGGATCACTGAAGCTTTCTTT
TRBD1	-	TRBV2	TRBJ1-1	CASSLLTGGTEAFF	TGTGCCAGCAGCCTATTAACAGGGGGCACTGAAGCTTTCTTT
TRBD2	-	TRBV7-6	TRBJ2-1	CASSSAGGFYNEQFF	TGTGCCAGCAGCTCAGCGGGGGGCTTCTACAATGAGCAGTTCTTC
TRBD2	-	TRBV7-6	TRBJ2-1	CASSVRLASYNEQFF	TGTGCCAGCAGCGTCCGACTAGCTTCCTACAATGAGCAGTTCTTC
TRBD1	-	TRBV6-5	TRBJ2-7	CASSPPGQGAYEQYF	TGTGCCAGCAGTCCCCCGGGACAGGGGGCCTACGAGCAGTACTTC
-	-	TRBV11-3	TRBJ1-3	CASLLGGVSIYF	TGTGCCAGCCTTTTAGGTGGGGTCTCCATATATTTT
TRBD1	-	TRBV7-8	TRBJ2-7	CASSRDRSYEQYF	TGTGCCAGCAGCCGGGACAGATCCTACGAGCAGTACTTC
TRBD1	-	TRBV6-2/TRBV6-3	TRBJ1-2	CASSYDRANGYTF	TGTGCCAGCAGTTACGACAGGGCCAATGGCTACACCTTC
-	-	TRBV10-2	TRBJ2-3	CASRSASTDTQYF	TGCGCCAGCCGTAGCGCCTCCACAGATACGCAGTATTTT
-	once	TRBV5-1	TRBJ1-5	CASSLGDGYQPQHF	TGCGCCAGCAGCTTGGGGGACGGATATCAGCCCCAGCATTTT
-	-	TRBV7-9	TRBJ2-5	CASSYVPGLGETQYF	TGTGCCAGCAGCTATGTCCCGGGCCTCGGGGAGACCCAGTACTTC
TRBD2	-	TRBV27	TRBJ2-5	CASTLTRLAGGRQETQYF	TGTGCCAGCACCCTAACCCGCCTAGCGGGGGGGCGGCAAGAGACCCAGTACTTC
TRBD2	-	TRBV30	TRBJ2-2	CAWRAAGGVTGELFF	TGTGCCTGGAGAGCAGCGGGGGGGGTCACCGGGGAGCTGTTTTTT
-	-	TRBV4-1	TRBJ1-2	CASSQPGDYGYTF	TGCGCCAGCAGCCAACCGGGGGACTATGGCTACACCTTC
TRBD1	-	TRBV7-2	TRBJ1-1	CASSLMQGAAEAFF	TGTGCCAGCAGCTTAATGCAGGGGGCGGCTGAAGCTTTCTTT
-	-	TRBV7-2	TRBJ2-3	CASSLDGRGRGTDTQYF	TGTGCCAGCAGCTTAGATGGGCGGGGAAGAGGTACAGATACGCAGTATTTT
-	-	TRBV11-1	TRBJ2-5	CASSRTPGSEETQYF	TGTGCCAGCAGCCGAACCCCCGGGAGCGAAGAGACCCAGTACTTC
TRBD1	-	TRBV5-5	TRBJ1-1	CASNLGSTGGSTEAFF	TGTGCCAGCAACTTAGGGTCGACAGGGGGTAGCACTGAAGCTTTCTTT
-	-	TRBV10-3	TRBJ2-2	CAISESPGYTGELFF	TGTGCCATCAGTGAGTCTCCGGGGTACACCGGGGAGCTGTTTTTT
-	-	TRBV7-2	TRBJ1-4	CASSPAGNGNEKLFF	TGTGCCAGCAGCCCTGCGGGTAATGGAAATGAAAAACTGTTTTTT
-	-	TRBV18	TRBJ2-3	CASSPVASVDTQYF	TGTGCCAGCTCACCTGTGGCTAGCGTAGATACGCAGTATTTT
TRBD1	-	TRBV6-5	TRBJ1-1	CASSGGKGTEAFF	TGTGCCAGTTCAGGGGGGAAAGGCACTGAAGCTTTCTTT
TRBD1	once	TRBV6-6	TRBJ1-4	CASSQAGTGGFLVEKLFF	TGTGCCAGCAGTCAGGCCGGGACAGGGGGCTTTCTCGTTGAAAAACTGTTTTTT
-	-	TRBV20-1	TRBJ2-5	CSAQKQETQYF	TGCAGTGCTCAGAAACAAGAGACCCAGTACTTC
-	-	TRBV4-3	TRBJ2-3	CASSHFGQGSDTQYF	TGCGCCAGCAGCCATTTCGGGCAGGGGTCAGATACGCAGTATTTT
-	-	TRBV5-8	TRBJ2-2	CASSLAEQTNTGELFF	TGTGCCAGCAGCTTGGCCGAGCAGACGAACACCGGGGAGCTGTTTTTT
-	-	TRBV9	TRBJ2-1	CASSVAGVGYNEQFF	TGTGCCAGCAGCGTAGCTGGGGTAGGGTACAATGAGCAGTTCTTC
TRBD1	-	TRBV11-2	TRBJ2-7	CASSSTGGFPEQYF	TGTGCCAGCAGCTCCACAGGGGGCTTCCCCGAGCAGTACTTC
-	-	TRBV6-5	TRBJ1-1	CASGETGFGTEAFF	TGTGCCAGCGGAGAAACAGGGTTCGGCACTGAAGCTTTCTTT
TRBD2	-	TRBV6-5	TRBJ2-7	CASGLAGRVYEQYF	TGTGCCAGCGGACTAGCGGGGAGGGTATACGAGCAGTACTTC
-	-	TRBV4-3	TRBJ2-7	CASSQDRSPAYEQYF	TGCGCCAGCAGCCAAGATCGAAGCCCAGCCTACGAGCAGTACTTC
TRBD1	-	TRBV5-4	TRBJ1-1	CASSLRDRAGEAFF	TGTGCCAGCAGCCTCCGGGACAGGGCAGGTGAAGCTTTCTTT
-	-	TRBV10-2	TRBJ2-7	CASSEQTYEQYF	TGCGCCAGCAGTGAACAGACCTACGAGCAGTACTTC
TRBD1	-	TRBV27	TRBJ1-2	CASSLGQGIGGYTF	TGTGCCAGCAGTCTAGGACAGGGGATCGGTGGCTACACCTTC
TRBD1	-	TRBV4-1	TRBJ1-5	CASSQDYRGLGGQPQHF	TGCGCCAGCAGCCAAGATTACAGGGGGCTGGGGGGTCAGCCCCAGCATTTT
-	-	TRBV7-9	TRBJ1-2	CASSLGDGSYGYTF	TGTGCCAGCAGCTTAGGGGATGGGTCCTATGGCTACACCTTC
-	-	TRBV2	TRBJ1-2	CASSEQAYGYTF	TGTGCCAGCAGTGAACAGGCCTATGGCTACACCTTC
-	-	TRBV9	TRBJ2-3	CASSDPTDTQYF	TGTGCCAGCAGCGACCCCACAGATACGCAGTATTTT
-	-	TRBV5-6	TRBJ1-1	CASSPRGREGLGEAFF	TGTGCCAGCAGCCCCAGGGGTAGGGAAGGTTTGGGTGAAGCTTTCTTT
-	-	TRBV7-2	TRBJ1-3	CASSRDISGNTIYF	TGTGCCAGCAGCCGGGACATCTCTGGAAACACCATATATTTT
-	-	TRBV3-1/TRBV3-2	TRBJ1-5	CASSQDPGRVGQPQHF	TGTGCCAGCAGCCAAGACCCGGGACGCGTGGGTCAGCCCCAGCATTTT
-	few	TRBV30	TRBJ2-7	CAWSSGALYEQYF	TGTGCCTGGAGCTCGGGAGCCCTCTACGAGCAGTACTTC
-	-	TRBV6-1	TRBJ1-5	CASSEAPSNQPQHF	TGTGCCAGCAGTGAGGCCCCAAGCAATCAGCCCCAGCATTTT
TRBD1	-	TRBV18	TRBJ1-2	CASSPAGQNYGYTF	TGTGCCAGCTCACCAGCGGGACAGAACTATGGCTACACCTTC
-	-	TRBV9	TRBJ1-2	CASSIDSLYNYGYTF	TGTGCCAGCAGCATTGACAGTTTATATAACTATGGCTACACCTTC
TRBD2	-	TRBV6-2/TRBV6-3	TRBJ2-3	CASSQRGGLTDTQYF	TGTGCCAGCAGTCAGCGGGGGGGCCTAACTGATACGCAGTATTTT
TRBD1	-	TRBV19	TRBJ1-5	CASSPITGGSQPQHF	TGTGCCAGTAGTCCAATCACAGGGGGAAGTCAGCCCCAGCATTTT
-	-	TRBV10-3	TRBJ2-2	CAITDLWTGELFF	TGTGCCATCACGGACCTCTGGACCGGGGAGCTGTTTTTT
-	-	TRBV19	TRBJ1-1	CASSGQWAEAFF	TGTGCCAGTAGTGGACAGTGGGCTGAAGCTTTCTTT
TRBD1	-	TRBV6-6	TRBJ1-1	CASRHDRTGLSTEAFF	TGTGCCAGCAGGCACGACAGGACAGGGTTGAGCACTGAAGCTTTCTTT